This T cell receptor beta chain is drawn from a study of T cell responses to AZD1222 COVID-19 vaccine. Study-level results: Two AZD1222 doses significantly raised spike-specific TCR breadth and depth over controls. Across spike, vaccine-associated CD4 TCRs were found, dominant at 160-218 and 743-854.

This clone has a handful of counts. Its antigen remains unknown. Measured with immunoSEQ multiplex PCR; TCRdb has only the in-frame clones, and not every one. The sample holds about 120,000 clones, 80% to 90% seen once. V was pared by 7 bases and J by 0 bases, with 4 bases of the junction left unmatched. Looked up from germline, CDR1 is SGHRS and CDR2 is YFSETQ. The CDR3 is made up of 14 amino acids. The sequence came from an adult in good health. The J gene is TRBJ2-7, the V gene TRBV5-1, with 10 bases lining up with TRBD2. Material: peripheral blood, obtained on day 0 of MenACWY control vaccination. The CDR3 protein is CASRGLATSYEQYF. For the CDR3, the DNA is TGCGCCAGCCGGGGACTAGCGACCTCCTACGAGCAGTACTTC.